The subject of this entry is one TCR beta chain. Its specificity is not known. Researchers amplified the TCR beta CDR3 regions from RNA transcripts. Researchers ran a first-round RT-PCR on the TCR CDR3 using the HTBI primer set. TCRdb re-called the multiplex PCR reads through MiXCR, storing one row per CDR3 protein. The sample has about half a million distinct CDR3 sequences, approximately 16% seen once. This entry is derived from a study of T cells in Graves' hyperthyroidism and ophthalmopathy. Study-wide findings and caveats: The model identified upcoming ophthalmopathy a median roughly 6 months ahead of onset.

The CDR3 is made up of 17 amino acids. V shed 5 bases, J shed 9 bases, and the junction held 13 bases outside the gene matches. Germline CDR1 reads MNHEY; CDR2 reads SVGEGT. The source is a woman in her thirties with Graves' ophthalmopathy. The sequenced sample consisted of blood. V gene TRBV6-2 or TRBV6-3 combines with J gene TRBJ2-1; TRBD2 agrees at 13 bases. The CDR3 protein is CASSPPGLAGTLTEQFF. As DNA, the CDR3 is TGTGCCAGCAGTCCGCCGGGACTAGCGGGAACGCTGACTGAGCAGTTCTTC.